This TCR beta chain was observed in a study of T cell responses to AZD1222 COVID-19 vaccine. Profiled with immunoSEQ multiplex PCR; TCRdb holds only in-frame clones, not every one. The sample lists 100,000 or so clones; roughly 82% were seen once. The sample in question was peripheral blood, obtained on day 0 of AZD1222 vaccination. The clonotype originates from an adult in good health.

As DNA, the CDR3 is TGTGCCAGCAGCTTAATCGGGGGCGACTACGAGCAGTACTTC. It translates to CASSLIGGDYEQYF. V and J are TRBV11-2 and TRBJ2-7; D tentatively reads TRBD1 or TRBD2 (6 bases each). Trimming took 2 bases from V and 3 from J, leaving 11 bases between them. From germline, CDR1 is SGHAT and CDR2 FQNNGV. The CDR3 length is 14 residues.